The source of this T cell receptor (beta chain) is a study of blood T cell repertoires in COVID-19 (dated by TCRdb to about 2020). Looking at the study overall: Samples covering the acute and convalescent phases of COVID-19 were provided by collaborators in the United States, Italy and Spain. Samples came from the ongoing ImmuneRACE study (first 160 participants) plus 1,254 subjects from 6 global collaborators. The repertoires were released in a freely available public database intended as a resource for research on the immune response to SARS-CoV-2. Deeply sampled blood TCRbeta repertoires from subjects exposed to, actively infected with, or recovered from COVID-19 were included in the dataset. The sample metadata nearly always contained a de-identified subject ID, COVID-19 status, age in years and sex. Where available, HLA class I and class II types were obtained from metadata supplied by the sample provider rather than from assay-based typing. The material from the prospective study consisted of cDNA or gDNA derived from T cells, B-cell-depleted T cells, or PBMCs. General study outcomes and caveats: How much clinical and demographic metadata was included differed by source and by participant, and the metadata was provided uncurated.

The immunoSEQ Assay, a bias-controlled multiplex PCR, was used to amplify TCRbeta CDR3 regions from genomic DNA. Turning to the authors' computational methods: The number of nucleated cells in each sample was estimated from the amplification of reference gene primers within the assay. Sequence reads were collapsed and filtered to measure the absolute abundance of every unique TCRbeta CDR3 rearrangement. For each sample, productive Simpson clonality was calculated by taking the square root of Simpson's diversity index across productive rearrangements. The table comes from immuneACCESS by way of TCRdb, which keeps in-frame sequences with V and J called. Part of the clones is missing from these tables; in studies checked, under half for an unresolved V gene and the rest for unknown reasons. The V and J calls and clone size are taken from that table; D and trimming were inferred from the DNA. For this sample there are some 120,000 clones; roughly 90% appear just once. The ten biggest clones cover 4% to 5% of the sample.

One collaborating source in Seattle enrolled patients while the patients were actively infected and followed the patients over time throughout the course of disease. The collaborating institutions used their own protocols to collect whole blood in K2EDTA tubes. For TCRbeta analysis, collaborators shipped samples as frozen whole blood, isolated PBMCs, or DNA extracted from either of those sample types. A note on this clone: The specificity of this receptor is unknown. The sample holds no much larger clone one base away, and base qualities are not on file.

Sequencing was done on a sample of peripheral blood. The TCR was taken from a man aged 55 to 69 with COVID-19, enrolled during active disease.

The CDR3 here reads CASSQDSQGDTEAFF. The DNA sequence follows: TGTGCCAGCAGCCAAGACTCGCAGGGGGACACTGAAGCTTTCTTT. The chain is encoded by TRBV4-2 joined to TRBJ1-1; 7 central nucleotides agree with TRBD1. In the germline V gene, CDR1 corresponds to LGHNA and CDR2 to YNFKEQ. Germline trimming: 0 bases from V, 3 bases from J; junction bases outside gene matches: 4. The cysteine opens and the phenylalanine closes a CDR3 of 15 amino acids. Of all the DNA, just the CDR3 is kept, 45 bases in frame from base 1.